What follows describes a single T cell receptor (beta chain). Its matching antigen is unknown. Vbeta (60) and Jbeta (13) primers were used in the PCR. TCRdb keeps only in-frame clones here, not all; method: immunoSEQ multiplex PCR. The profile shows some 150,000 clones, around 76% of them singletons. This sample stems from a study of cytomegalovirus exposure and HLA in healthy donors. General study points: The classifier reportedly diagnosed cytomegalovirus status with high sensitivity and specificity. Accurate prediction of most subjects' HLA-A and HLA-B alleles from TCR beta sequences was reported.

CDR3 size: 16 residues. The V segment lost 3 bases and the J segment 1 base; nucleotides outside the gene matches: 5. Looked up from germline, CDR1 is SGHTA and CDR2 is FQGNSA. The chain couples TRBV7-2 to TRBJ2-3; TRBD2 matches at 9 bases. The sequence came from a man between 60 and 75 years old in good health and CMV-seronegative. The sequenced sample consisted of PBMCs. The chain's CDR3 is CASSFVAGVGTDTQYF. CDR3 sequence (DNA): TGTGCCAGCAGCTTCGTAGCGGGAGTAGGCACAGATACGCAGTATTTT.